Shown below are 7 T cell receptor beta chains from a single sample sequenced in a study of beta chain features in type 1 diabetes. Since all of the isolated RNA was reverse transcribed, expressed TCRB transcripts were what got sequenced. The data were produced by immunoSEQ multiplex PCR, yet TCRdb's version contains in-frame clones alone and is incomplete. The sample includes approximately 150,000 clones, 7% to 10% of them seen just once. The material sequenced was central memory CD4+ T cells from blood. The receptors were gathered from a woman aged 18-29 years in good health.

This clone has a handful of counts. This chain connects TRBV19 to TRBJ2-3, with 12 nucleotides matching TRBD2. With V trimmed by 10 bases and J by 5 bases, 10 bases remained unmatched. This CDR3 has 15 residues. In germline, CDR1 is LNHDA, CDR2 SQIVND (reference sequence). The CDR3 protein is CATRRTSGNVDTQYF. DNA for the CDR3: TGTGCCACAAGGAGGACTAGCGGGAATGTAGATACGCAGTATTTT.

V gene TRBV5-1 combines with J gene TRBJ1-6; D is ambiguous. Trimming shortened V by 0 bases and J by 0 bases, and 4 bases separated the two germline ends. In germline, CDR1 is SGHRS, CDR2 YFSETQ. The CDR3 covers 15 residues. CDR3 loop: CASSLDSSYNSPLHF. DNA of the CDR3: TGCGCCAGCAGCTTGGACAGCTCCTATAATTCACCCCTCCACTTT.

Details on this clone: Other DNA sequences in this specimen translate into the identical CDR3. The CDR3 DNA reads as TGTGCCAGCAGCGCGAGGGGCACAGATACGCAGTATTTT. Protein sequence: CASSARGTDTQYF. The chain uses TRBV9 and TRBJ2-3, with D perhaps TRBD2 (5 bases). This CDR3 spans 13 amino acids. Germline V gene lookup returns CDR1 SGDLS and CDR2 YYNGEE. V dropped 3 bases and J dropped 1 base, with 6 bases sitting between them. The full variable domain, in which reference TRBV9 and TRBJ2-3 provide the parts outside the CDR3, is DSGVTQTPKHLITATGQRVTLRCSPRSGDLSVYWYQQSLDQGLQFLIQYYNGEERAKGNILERFSAQQFPDLHSELNLSSLELGDSALYFCASSARGTDTQYFGPGTRLTVL.

The J gene is TRBJ2-1, the V gene TRBV11-2; 7 bases align to TRBD2. The CDR3 sequence is 15 residues long. CDR1 and CDR2 (germline): SGHAT, FQNNGV. With 8 bases clipped from V and 6 bases from J, the junction kept 13 bases outside the gene matches. CDR3 residues: CASLRGGPGGNEQFF. DNA for the CDR3: TGTGCCAGCTTGAGGGGAGGCCCGGGGGGCAATGAGCAGTTCTTC. Variable domain in full (rest from reference TRBV11-2 and TRBJ2-1): EAGVAQSPRYKIIEKRQSVAFWCNPISGHATLYWYQQILGQGPKLLIQFQNNGVVDDSQLPKDRFSAERLKGVDSTLKIQPAKLEDSAVYLCASLRGGPGGNEQFFGPGTRLTVL.

This chain links TRBV4-2 with TRBJ2-7; a possible D gene is TRBD2 (5 bases). The CDR3 spans 14 residues. With 0 bases removed from V and 0 bases from J, the gap between germline ends came to 6 bases. The germline V gene has CDR1 LGHNA and CDR2 YNFKEQ. The CDR3 loop is CASSQDGSSYEQYF. CDR3 in DNA: TGTGCCAGCAGCCAAGATGGGAGCTCCTACGAGCAGTACTTC.

This clone was seen only a few times. V and J are TRBV2 and TRBJ1-2; tentatively, D is TRBD1 (6 bases). The V end lost 3 bases, the J end lost 8 bases, and 13 bases lay between the germline ends. CDR1 is SNHLY and CDR2 is FYNNEI in the germline V gene. CDR3 size: 13 residues. The DNA of the CDR3 is TGTGCCAGCAGTGAGGCAGGGGACGGGGGCTACACCTTC. Translation: CASSEAGDGGYTF.

The chain links TRBV9 to TRBJ1-6, with TRBD1 matching 7 bases. CDR1 is SGDLS and CDR2 is YYNGEE in the germline V gene. The CDR3 is made up of 19 amino acids. Trimming cost V 2 bases and J 7 bases; bases outside gene matches: 18. In DNA, the CDR3 is TGTGCCAGCAGCGTGAGGAGTCCCACAGGGGACGTAGGGAATTCACCCCTCCACTTT. Its protein is CASSVRSPTGDVGNSPLHF.